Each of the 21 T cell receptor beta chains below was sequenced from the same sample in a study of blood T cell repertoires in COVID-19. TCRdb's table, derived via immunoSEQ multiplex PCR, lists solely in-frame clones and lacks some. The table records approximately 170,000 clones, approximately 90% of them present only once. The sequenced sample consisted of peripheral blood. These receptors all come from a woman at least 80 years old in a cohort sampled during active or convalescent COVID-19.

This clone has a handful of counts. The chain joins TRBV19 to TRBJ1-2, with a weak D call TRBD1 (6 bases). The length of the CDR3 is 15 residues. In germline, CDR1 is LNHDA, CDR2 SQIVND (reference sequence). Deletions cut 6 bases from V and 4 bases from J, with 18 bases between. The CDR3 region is CASRQGPSPAYGYTF. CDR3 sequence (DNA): TGTGCCAGTAGACAGGGCCCGTCTCCTGCCTATGGCTACACCTTC. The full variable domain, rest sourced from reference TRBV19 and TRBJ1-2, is DGGITQSPKYLFRKEGQNVTLSCEQNLNHDAMYWYRQDPGQGLRLIYYSQIVNDFQKGDIAEGYSVSREKKESFPLTVTSAQKNPTAFYLCASRQGPSPAYGYTFGSGTRLTVV.

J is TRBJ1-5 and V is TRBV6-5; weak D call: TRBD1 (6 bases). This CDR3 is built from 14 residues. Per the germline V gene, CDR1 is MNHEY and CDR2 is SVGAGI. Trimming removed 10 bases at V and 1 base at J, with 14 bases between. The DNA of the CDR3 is TGTGCCACCCTCAGGGGTGGAAGCAATCAGCCCCAGCATTTT. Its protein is CATLRGGSNQPQHF.

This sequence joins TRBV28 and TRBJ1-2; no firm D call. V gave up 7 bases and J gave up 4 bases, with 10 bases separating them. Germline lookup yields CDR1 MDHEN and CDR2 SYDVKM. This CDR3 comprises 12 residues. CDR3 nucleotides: TGTGCCAGCACCCTGCCGGGCTATGGCTACACCTTC. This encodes CASTLPGYGYTF.

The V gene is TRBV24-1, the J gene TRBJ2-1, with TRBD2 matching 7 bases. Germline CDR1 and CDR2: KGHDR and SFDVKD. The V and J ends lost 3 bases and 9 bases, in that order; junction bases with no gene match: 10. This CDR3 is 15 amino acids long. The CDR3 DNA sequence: TGTGCCACCAGTGATCCTAAGGTAGGGAGGGGTGAGCAGTTCTTC. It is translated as CATSDPKVGRGEQFF.

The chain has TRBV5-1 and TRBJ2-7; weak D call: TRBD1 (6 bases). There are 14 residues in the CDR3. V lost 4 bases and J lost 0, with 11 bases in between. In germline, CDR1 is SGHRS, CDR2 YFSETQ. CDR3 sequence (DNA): TGCGCCAGCAGCAGGGGACAAGGCTCCTACGAGCAGTACTTC. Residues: CASSRGQGSYEQYF.

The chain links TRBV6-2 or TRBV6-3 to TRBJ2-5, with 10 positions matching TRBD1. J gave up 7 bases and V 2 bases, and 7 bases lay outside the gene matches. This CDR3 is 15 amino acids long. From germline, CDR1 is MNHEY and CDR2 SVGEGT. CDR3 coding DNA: TGTGCCAGCAGTTACACGCCTAGGACAGGGGGGACCCAGTACTTC. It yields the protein CASSYTPRTGGTQYF.

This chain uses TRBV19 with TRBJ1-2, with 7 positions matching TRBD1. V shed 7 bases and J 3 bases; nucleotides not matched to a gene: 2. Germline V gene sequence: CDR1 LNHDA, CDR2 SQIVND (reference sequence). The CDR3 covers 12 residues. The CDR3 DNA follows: TGTGCCAGTACCGACAGGGACTATGGCTACACCTTC. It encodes CASTDRDYGYTF.

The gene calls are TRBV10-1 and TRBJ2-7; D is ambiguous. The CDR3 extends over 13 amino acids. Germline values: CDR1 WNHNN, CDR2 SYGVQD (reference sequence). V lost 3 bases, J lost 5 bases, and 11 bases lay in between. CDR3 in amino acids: CASSDRERDEQYF. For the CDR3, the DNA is TGCGCCAGCAGTGACCGCGAACGGGACGAGCAGTACTTC.

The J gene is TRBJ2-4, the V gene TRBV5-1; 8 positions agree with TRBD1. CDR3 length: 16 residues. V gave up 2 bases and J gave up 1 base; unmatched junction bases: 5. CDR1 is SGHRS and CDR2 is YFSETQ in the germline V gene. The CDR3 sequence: CASSFTGQGAKNIQYF. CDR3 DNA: TGCGCCAGCAGCTTTACCGGACAGGGTGCCAAAAACATTCAGTACTTC.

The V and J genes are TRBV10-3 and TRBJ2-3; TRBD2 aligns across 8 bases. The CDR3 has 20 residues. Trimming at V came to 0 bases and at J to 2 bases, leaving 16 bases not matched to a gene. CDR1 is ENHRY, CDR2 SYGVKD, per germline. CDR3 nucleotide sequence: TGTGCCATCAGTGAGTCGCCTCTAGCGGGCGGAGACACATACACAGATACGCAGTATTTT. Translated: CAISESPLAGGDTYTDTQYF.

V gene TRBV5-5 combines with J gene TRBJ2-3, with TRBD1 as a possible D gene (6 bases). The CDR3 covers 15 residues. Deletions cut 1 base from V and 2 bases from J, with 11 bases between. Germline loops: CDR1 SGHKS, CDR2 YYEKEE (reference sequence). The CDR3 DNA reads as TGTGCCAGCAGCTTGATGGGGGACAACACAGATACGCAGTATTTT. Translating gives CASSLMGDNTDTQYF.

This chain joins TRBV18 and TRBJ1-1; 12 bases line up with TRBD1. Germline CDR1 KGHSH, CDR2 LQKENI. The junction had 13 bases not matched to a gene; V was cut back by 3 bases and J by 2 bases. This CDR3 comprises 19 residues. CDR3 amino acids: CASSPDTGTGGPLNTEAFF. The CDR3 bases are TGTGCCAGCTCACCGGACACCGGGACAGGGGGCCCCCTTAACACTGAAGCTTTCTTT.

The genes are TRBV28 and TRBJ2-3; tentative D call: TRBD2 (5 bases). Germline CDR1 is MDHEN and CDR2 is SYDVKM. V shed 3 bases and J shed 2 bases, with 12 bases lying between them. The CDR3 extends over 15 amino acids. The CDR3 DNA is TGTGCCAGCAGTTTCGGGTTAGGACTCACAGATACGCAGTATTTT. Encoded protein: CASSFGLGLTDTQYF. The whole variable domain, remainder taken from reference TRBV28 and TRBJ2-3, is DVKVTQSSRYLVKRTGEKVFLECVQDMDHENMFWYRQDPGLGLRLIYFSYDVKMKEKGDIPEGYSVSREKKERFSLILESASTNQTSMYLCASSFGLGLTDTQYFGPGTRLTVL.

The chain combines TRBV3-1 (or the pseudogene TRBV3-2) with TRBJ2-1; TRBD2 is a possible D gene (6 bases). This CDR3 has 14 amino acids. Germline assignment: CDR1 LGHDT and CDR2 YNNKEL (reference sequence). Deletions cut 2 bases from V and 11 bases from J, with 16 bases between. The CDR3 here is CASSQLELADKQFF. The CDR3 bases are TGTGCCAGCAGCCAACTTGAGTTAGCGGATAAGCAGTTCTTC.

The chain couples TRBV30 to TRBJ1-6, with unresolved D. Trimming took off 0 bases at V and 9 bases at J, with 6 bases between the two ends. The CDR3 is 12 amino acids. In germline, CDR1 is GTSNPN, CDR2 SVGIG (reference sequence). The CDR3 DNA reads TGTGCCTGGAGTGTACCGGGTTCACCCCTCCACTTT. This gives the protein CAWSVPGSPLHF. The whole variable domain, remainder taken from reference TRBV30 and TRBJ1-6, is SQTIHQWPATLVQPVGSPLSLECTVEGTSNPNLYWYRQAAGRGLQLLFYSVGIGQISSEVPQNLSASRPQDRQFILSSKKLLLSDSGFYLCAWSVPGSPLHFGNGTRLTVT.

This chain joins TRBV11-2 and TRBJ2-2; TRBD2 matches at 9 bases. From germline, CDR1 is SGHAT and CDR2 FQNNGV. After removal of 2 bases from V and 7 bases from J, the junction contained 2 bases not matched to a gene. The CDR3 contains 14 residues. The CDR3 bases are TGTGCCAGCAGCTTAAGGCGGGGGGGCGGGGAGCTGTTTTTT. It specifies CASSLRRGGGELFF.

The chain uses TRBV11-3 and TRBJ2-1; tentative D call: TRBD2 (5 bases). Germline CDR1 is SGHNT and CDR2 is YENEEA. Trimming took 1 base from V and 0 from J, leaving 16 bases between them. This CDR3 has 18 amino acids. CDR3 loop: CASSLGWGSASSYNEQFF. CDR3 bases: TGTGCCAGCAGCTTAGGGTGGGGTAGCGCTAGCTCCTACAATGAGCAGTTCTTC.

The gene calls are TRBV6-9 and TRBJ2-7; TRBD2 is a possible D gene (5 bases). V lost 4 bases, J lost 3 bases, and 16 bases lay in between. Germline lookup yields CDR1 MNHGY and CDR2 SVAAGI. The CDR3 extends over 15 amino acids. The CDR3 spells CASSSGTRWGYEQYV. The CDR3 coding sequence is TGTGCCAGCAGTTCCGGAACTAGATGGGGCTACGAGCAGTACGTC.

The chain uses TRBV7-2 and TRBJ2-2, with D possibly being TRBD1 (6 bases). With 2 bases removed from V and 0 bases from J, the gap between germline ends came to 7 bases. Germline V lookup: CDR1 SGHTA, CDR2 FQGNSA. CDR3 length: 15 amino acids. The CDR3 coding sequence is TGTGCCAGCAGCTTAAACAGGGCGAACACCGGGGAGCTGTTTTTT. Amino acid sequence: CASSLNRANTGELFF.

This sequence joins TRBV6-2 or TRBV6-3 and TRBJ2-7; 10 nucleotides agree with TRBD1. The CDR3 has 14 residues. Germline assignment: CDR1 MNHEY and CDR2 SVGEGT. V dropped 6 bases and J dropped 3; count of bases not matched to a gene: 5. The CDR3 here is CASSRRDRGYEQYV. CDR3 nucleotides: TGTGCCAGCAGCAGGAGGGACAGGGGCTACGAGCAGTACGTC.

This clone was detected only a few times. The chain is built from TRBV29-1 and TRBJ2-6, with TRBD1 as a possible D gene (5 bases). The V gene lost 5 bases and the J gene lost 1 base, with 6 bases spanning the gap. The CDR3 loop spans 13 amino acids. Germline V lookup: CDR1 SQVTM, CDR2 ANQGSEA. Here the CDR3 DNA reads TGCAGCGTTCCAGGGTCTGGGGCCAACGTCCTGACTTTC. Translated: CSVPGSGANVLTF.